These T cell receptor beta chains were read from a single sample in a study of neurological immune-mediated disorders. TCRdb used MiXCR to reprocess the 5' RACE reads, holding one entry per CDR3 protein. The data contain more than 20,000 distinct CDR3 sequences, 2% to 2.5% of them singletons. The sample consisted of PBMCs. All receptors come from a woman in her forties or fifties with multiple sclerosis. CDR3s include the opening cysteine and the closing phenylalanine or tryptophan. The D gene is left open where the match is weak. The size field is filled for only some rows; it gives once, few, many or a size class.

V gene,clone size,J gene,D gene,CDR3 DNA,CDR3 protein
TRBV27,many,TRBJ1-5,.,TGTGCCAGCAGTCCCACACAGGGTAATCAGCCCCAGCATTTT,CASSPTQGNQPQHF
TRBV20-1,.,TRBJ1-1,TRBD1,TGCAGTGCCAAGGGGACAGCCCGAGGGACGGCTTTCTTT,CSAKGTARGTAFF
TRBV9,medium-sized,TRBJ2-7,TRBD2,TGTGCCAGCAGCGTAGGTGGGACTAGTCCGCAGTACTTC,CASSVGGTSPQYF
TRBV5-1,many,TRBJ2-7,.,TGCGCCAGCAGCTTGGACAGTCACTACGAGCAGTACTTC,CASSLDSHYEQYF
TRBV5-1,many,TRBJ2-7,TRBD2,TGCGCCAGCAGCAGGGACTATACCTACGAGCAGTACTTC,CASSRDYTYEQYF
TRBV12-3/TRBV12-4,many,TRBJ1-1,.,TGTGCCAGCAGTTTTTTTGGGGAGAACACTGAAGCTTTCTTT,CASSFFGENTEAFF
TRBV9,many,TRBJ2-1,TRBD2,TGTGCCAGCAGCGTAGGATTAGCGGGAGTCGGTGAGCAGTTCTTC,CASSVGLAGVGEQFF
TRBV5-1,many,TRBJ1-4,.,TGCGCCAGCAGCTTGGAGAGGGGAACTAATGAAAAACTGTTTTTT,CASSLERGTNEKLFF
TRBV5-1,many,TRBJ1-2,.,TGCGCCAGCAGCGAACGAACGGCGAAGAACTATGGCTACACCTTC,CASSERTAKNYGYTF
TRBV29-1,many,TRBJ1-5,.,TGCAGCGTTGGAAGTACTCTATATCAGCCCCAGAATTTT,CSVGSTLYQPQNF
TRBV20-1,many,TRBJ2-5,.,TGCAGTGCTAGATTAGGGCTAGCTGGGGAGACCCAGTACTTC,CSARLGLAGETQYF
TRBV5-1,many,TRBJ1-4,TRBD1,TGCGCCAGCAGCTTGGACAGGGGGCTAAGTGAAAAACTGTTTTTT,CASSLDRGLSEKLFF
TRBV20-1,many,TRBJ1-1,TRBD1,TGCAGTGCAGGGACAGGGAAGGGCACTGAAGCTTTCTTT,CSAGTGKGTEAFF
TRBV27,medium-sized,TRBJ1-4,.,TGTGCCAGCAGTTGGGGAGGGAGGCCTAATGAAAAACTGTTTTTT,CASSWGGRPNEKLFF
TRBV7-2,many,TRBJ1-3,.,TGTGCCAGCAGCGTCGGACTACTGAGCTCTGGAAACACCATATATTTT,CASSVGLLSSGNTIYF
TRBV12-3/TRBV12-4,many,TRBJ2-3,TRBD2,TGTGCCAGCAGTTTAATGACTAGCGGGAGACAAGATACGCAGTATTTT,CASSLMTSGRQDTQYF
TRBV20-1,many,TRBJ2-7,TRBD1,TGCAGTGCCAGCGGCGACACAGGGGGCGACGAGCAGTACTTC,CSASGDTGGDEQYF
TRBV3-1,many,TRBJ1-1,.,TGTGCCAGCAGCCAATCAGGGTCCCACACTGAAGCTTTCTTT,CASSQSGSHTEAFF
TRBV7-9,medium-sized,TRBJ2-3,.,TGTGCCAGCAGCTTAGCAGATACGCAGTATTTT,CASSLADTQYF
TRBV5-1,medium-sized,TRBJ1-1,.,TGCGCCAGCAGCTTGTTGGGTTTGAACACTGAAGCTTTCTTT,CASSLLGLNTEAFF
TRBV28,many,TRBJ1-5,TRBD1,TGTGCCAGCAGGGGACAGGGTGGCGGCAATCAGCCCCAGCATTTT,CASRGQGGGNQPQHF
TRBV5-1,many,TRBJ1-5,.,TGCGCCAGCAGCTTGGCGGAAAATCAGCCCCAGCATTTT,CASSLAENQPQHF
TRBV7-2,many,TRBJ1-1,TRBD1,TGTGCCAGCAGCTTAAGGCAGGGGGAAACAATTGAAGCTTTCTTT,CASSLRQGETIEAFF
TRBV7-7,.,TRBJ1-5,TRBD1,TGTGCTAGCAGCCTAACCTTTGACAGGGATCAGCCCCAGAATTTT,CASSLTFDRDQPQNF
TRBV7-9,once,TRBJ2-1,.,TGTGCCAGCAGCTTAGGCGGCTATGAGCAGTTCTTC,CASSLGGYEQFF
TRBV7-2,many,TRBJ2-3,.,TGTGCCAGCAGCCAAGAGGGGGGGTACACAGATACGCAGTATTTT,CASSQEGGYTDTQYF
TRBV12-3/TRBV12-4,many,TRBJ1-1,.,TGTGCCAGCAGTTTAAGAGGAGGCCAGGGCACTGAAGCTTTCTTT,CASSLRGGQGTEAFF
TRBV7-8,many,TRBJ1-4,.,TGTGCCACGCAGCAGGGTTTAGCAAAACTGTTTTTT,CATQQGLAKLFF
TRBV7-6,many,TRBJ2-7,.,TGTGCCAGCAGCTTATACATAGATTCCTACGAGCAGTACTTC,CASSLYIDSYEQYF
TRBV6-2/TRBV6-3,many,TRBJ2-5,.,TGTGCCATCGCCTCGGGAGAGACCCAGTACTTC,CAIASGETQYF
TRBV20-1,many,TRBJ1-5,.,TGCAGTGCTAGAGATTCAACAGCCCCCGTGAGCAATCAGCCCCAGAATTTT,CSARDSTAPVSNQPQNF
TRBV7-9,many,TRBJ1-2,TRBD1,TGTGCCAGCAGGAATGACAGGGGGAACTATGGCTACACCTTC,CASRNDRGNYGYTF
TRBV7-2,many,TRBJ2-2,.,TGTGCCAGCAGCTTAGATTTTACCGGGGAGCTGTTTTTT,CASSLDFTGELFF
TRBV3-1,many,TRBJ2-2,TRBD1,TGTGCCAGCCGACAGGGGAACACCGGGGAGCTGTTTTTT,CASRQGNTGELFF
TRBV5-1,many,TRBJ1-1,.,TGCGCCAGCAGCTCCTTGACAGGTACGAACACTGAAGCTTTCTTT,CASSSLTGTNTEAFF
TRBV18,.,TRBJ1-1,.,TGTGCCAGCTCACCACCGGGGACTGAAGCTTTCTTT,CASSPPGTEAFF
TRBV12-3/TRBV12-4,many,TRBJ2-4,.,TGTGCCAGCAGTTTCTTCGGGGGCCCCCTTCAGTACTTC,CASSFFGGPLQYF
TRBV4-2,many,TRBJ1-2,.,TGTGCCAGCAGCCAAGATTTGGGAGTAGGTGGCTACACCTTC,CASSQDLGVGGYTF
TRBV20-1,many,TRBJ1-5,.,TGCAGTGCTAGAGATATTGGGGGGTTGCAGCCCCAGCATTTT,CSARDIGGLQPQHF
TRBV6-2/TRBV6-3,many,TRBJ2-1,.,TGTGCCAGCAGTTACTCGGCTGGCAACAATGAGCAGTTCTTC,CASSYSAGNNEQFF
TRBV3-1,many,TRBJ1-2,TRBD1,TGTGCCAGCAGCCAGGCGTGGGACAGGGTTAACGGCTACACCTTC,CASSQAWDRVNGYTF
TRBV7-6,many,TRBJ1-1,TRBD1,TGTGCCAGCAGCTTAGGACAGGGGAAGAACACTGAAGCTTTCTTT,CASSLGQGKNTEAFF
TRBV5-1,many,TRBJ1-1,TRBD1,TGCGCCAGCAGCGGAGGGACAGGGGGCTTCACTGAAGCTTTCTTT,CASSGGTGGFTEAFF
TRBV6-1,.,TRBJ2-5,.,TGTGTCAGCAGCGGGACAGATCAAGAGACCCAGTACTTC,CVSSGTDQETQYF
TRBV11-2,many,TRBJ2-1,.,TGTGCCAGCAGCTTAGATGTGTGGGGTTATGACTACAATGAGCAGTTCTTC,CASSLDVWGYDYNEQFF
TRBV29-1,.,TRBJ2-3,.,TGCAGCGTTGGCGCCAGGGTCGCAGATACGCAGTATTTT,CSVGARVADTQYF
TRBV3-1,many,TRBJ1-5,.,TGTGCCAGCAGCCTTACAGGGAGAGGACAGCCCCAGCATTTT,CASSLTGRGQPQHF
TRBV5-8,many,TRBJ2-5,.,TGTGCCAGCAGCTTCCCCCGAGTGGAGACCCAGTACTTC,CASSFPRVETQYF
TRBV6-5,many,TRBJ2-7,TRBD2,TGTGCCAGCAGTTTGACTAGCGATGGCGAGCAGTACTTC,CASSLTSDGEQYF
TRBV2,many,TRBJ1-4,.,TGTGCCAGCCATCTGGACGGACTAAAAGGAGAAAAACTGTTTTTT,CASHLDGLKGEKLFF
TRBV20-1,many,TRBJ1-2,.,TGCAGTGCCCTCTACTGGGACGGTATCTATGGCTACACCTTC,CSALYWDGIYGYTF